This TCR beta chain derives from a study of CD8 T cells in ankylosing spondylitis. General study results and limits: It was reported that disease-linked clones were significantly enriched in matched ankylosing spondylitis synovial fluid. Earlier authors reported some of these motif variants in reactive arthritis synovial fluid and blood. Clones linked to the disease showed a CD8+ phenotype. They occurred at relatively low frequencies in peripheral blood. A TCR beta motif of roughly 8 highly homologous variants appeared characteristic of ankylosing spondylitis blood.

This clonotype has at least ten counts. The target antigen is unknown. In TCRdb, the 5' RACE reads were re-called with MiXCR into one record per CDR3 protein. The sample records about 440,000 distinct CDR3 sequences, about 15% being singletons. The germline V gene encodes CDR1 KGHDR and CDR2 SFDVKD. The CDR3 consists of 15 residues. The junction had 4 bases not matched to a gene; V was cut back by 3 bases and J by 5 bases. This receptor was obtained from a male donor with ankylosing spondylitis. Sequencing was carried out using blood, either unsorted or a sorted T cell fraction (not recorded which). The chain employs TRBV24-1 and TRBJ2-1; 9 nucleotides agree with TRBD1. CDR3 amino acids: CATSDGTGQDNEQFF. In nucleotides, the CDR3 is TGTGCCACCAGTGATGGGACAGGGCAAGACAATGAGCAGTTCTTC.